This entry lists 14 T cell receptor beta chains sequenced from one sample in a study of T cells in Graves' hyperthyroidism and ophthalmopathy. TCR beta CDR3 regions were amplified from RNA transcripts. A set of HTBI primers served as the primers for a first-round RT-PCR of the TCR CDR3. In TCRdb, the multiplex PCR reads were re-called with MiXCR into one record per CDR3 protein. The sample lists a few hundred thousand distinct CDR3 sequences, approximately 17% occurring once. Sample: blood. The receptor source for this set is a woman under 30 with Graves' ophthalmopathy.

There are many counts of this clonotype. V is TRBV7-8 and J is TRBJ2-3; unclear D gene. CDR1 is SGHVS and CDR2 is FQNEAQ in the germline V gene. Between the trimmed V and J ends, which lost 1 base and 3 bases, there was a span of 11 bases. The CDR3 consists of 15 residues. The CDR3 DNA is TGTGCCAGCAGCTTAGGCGGAATCGGGACAGATACGCAGTATTTT. This encodes CASSLGGIGTDTQYF. The variable domain in full, with the rest retrieved from reference TRBV7-8 and TRBJ2-3, is GAGVSQSPRYKVAKRGQDVALRCDPISGHVSLFWYQQALGQGPEFLTYFQNEAQLDKSGLPSDRFFAERPEGSVSTLKIQRTQQEDSAVYLCASSLGGIGTDTQYFGPGTRLTVL.

At least ten counts were recorded for this clonotype. This rearrangement joins TRBV27 to TRBJ1-2; TRBD1 is a possible D gene (6 bases). Germline-derived CDR1 and CDR2 are MNHEY and SMNVEV (reference sequence). This CDR3 contains 14 residues. The V end was cut by 0 bases, the J end by 2 bases, with 7 bases between. This CDR3 is CASSLSGANYGYTF. Here the CDR3 DNA reads TGTGCCAGCAGTTTATCGGGGGCGAACTATGGCTACACCTTC.

The rearrangement uses TRBV20-1 and TRBJ2-7, with TRBD2 matching over 9 bases. V lost 1 base, J lost 3 bases, and 7 bases stayed unmatched. The CDR3 is 15 amino acids. The germline gives CDR1 DFQATT, CDR2 SNEGSKA (reference sequence). CDR3 DNA: TGCAGTGCTAGAGTTGATAGCGGGAGAAACTACGAGCAGTACTTC. Translation gives CSARVDSGRNYEQYF.

This clonotype was observed at least ten times. The chain joins TRBV4-2 to TRBJ1-1; no clear D. Trimming took off 1 base at V and 1 base at J, with 10 bases between the two ends. The germline V gene encodes CDR1 LGHNA and CDR2 YNFKEQ. The length of the CDR3 is 15 residues. The CDR3 spells CASSQADGKNTEAFF. The CDR3 DNA sequence: TGTGCCAGCAGCCAAGCCGACGGTAAGAACACTGAAGCTTTCTTT.

Note on this clonotype: A read error is possible here, since a much larger clone lies one base away. The V gene is TRBV7-2, the J gene TRBJ2-1; D unclear. This CDR3 contains 15 residues. In germline, CDR1 is SGHTA, CDR2 FQGNSA. Here the CDR3 reads CASSPRALVLNEQSF. CDR3 DNA sequence: TGTGCCAGCAGCCCCCGGGCCCTCGTCTTGAATGAGCAGTCCTTC. The variable domain in full, completed from reference TRBV7-2 and TRBJ2-1, reads GAGVSQSPSNKVTEKGKDVELRCDPISGHTALYWYRQSLGQGLEFLIYFQGNSAPDKSGLPSDRFSAERTGGSVSTLTIQRTQQEDSAVYLCASSPRALVLNEQSFGPGTRLTVL.

This clonotype was found many times. The chain joins TRBV15 to TRBJ2-5; D gene ambiguous. The CDR3 covers 13 residues. Deletions cut 3 bases from V and 5 bases from J, with 10 bases between. Germline-derived CDR1 and CDR2 are LNHNV and YYDKDF (reference sequence). CDR3 bases: TGTGCCACCAGCAGCAGTAGGCCCGAGACCCAGTACTTC. Translated: CATSSSRPETQYF. Combining the CDR3 with reference TRBV15 and TRBJ2-5 gives the whole variable domain DAMVIQNPRYQVTQFGKPVTLSCSQTLNHNVMYWYQQKSSQAPKLLFHYYDKDFNNEADTPDNFQSRRPNTSFCFLDIRSPGLGDTAMYLCATSSSRPETQYFGPGTRLLVL.

This clonotype was counted a few times. V and J are TRBV6-4 and TRBJ1-5; unclear D gene. This CDR3 comprises 13 residues. Germline V gives CDR1 MRHNA, CDR2 SNTAGT. V shed 4 bases and J shed 5 bases, with 9 bases lying between them. The CDR3 spells CASSVDLYQPQHF. CDR3 DNA: TGTGCCAGCAGTGTTGACCTATATCAGCCCCAGCATTTT.

This clonotype was detected only a few times. This sequence joins TRBV12-3 or TRBV12-4 and TRBJ1-3; TRBD1 might be the D (6 bases). The CDR3 is made up of 16 amino acids. Between the trimmed V and J ends, which lost 4 bases and 0 bases, there was a span of 13 bases. DNA for the CDR3: TGTGCCAGCAGTTCCCCAGGGGCCTTCTCTGGAAACACCATATATTTT. Translated: CASSSPGAFSGNTIYF.

This clonotype has ten or more counts. The chain recombines TRBV6-5 with TRBJ1-2; no definite D call. The germline V gene encodes CDR1 MNHEY and CDR2 SVGAGI. The CDR3 is made up of 16 amino acids. The V end was cut by 0 bases, the J end by 3 bases, with 14 bases between. This CDR3 is CASSYSIGDGDYGYTF. The DNA for the CDR3 is TGTGCCAGCAGTTACTCGATTGGCGACGGGGACTATGGCTACACCTTC.

This chain uses TRBV13 with TRBJ2-7, with TRBD2 matching 14 bases. CDR1 is PRHDT, CDR2 FYEKMQ, per germline (reference sequence). J gave up 5 bases and V 0 bases, and 9 bases lay outside the gene matches. The CDR3 is made up of 18 amino acids. The CDR3 protein is CASSLGPGTSGRSNEQYF. The CDR3 DNA is TGTGCCAGCAGCTTAGGCCCCGGGACTAGCGGGAGATCGAACGAGCAGTACTTC.

This clonotype has just a few counts. As DNA, the CDR3 is TGTGCCAGCAGTAGGGAGGCCCCTTACAATGAGCAGTTCTTC. This translates into CASSREAPYNEQFF. The gene calls are TRBV6-2 or TRBV6-3 and TRBJ2-1, with D possibly TRBD2 on 6 matching bases. This CDR3 is 14 amino acids long. The V end lost 5 bases, the J end lost 4 bases, and 12 bases lay between the germline ends. The germline CDR1 and CDR2 sequences are MNHEY and SVGEGT.

This clonotype occurred many times. The chain links TRBV27 to TRBJ1-2, with 7 bases lining up with TRBD1. Trimming at V came to 6 bases and at J to 0 bases, leaving 7 bases not matched to a gene. CDR1 and CDR2 (germline): MNHEY, SMNVEV (reference sequence). The CDR3 contains 15 residues. Here the CDR3 DNA reads TGTGCCAGCAGGAGCTACAGGGGAACTAACTATGGCTACACCTTC. As protein: CASRSYRGTNYGYTF.

This clonotype was detected many times. This rearrangement joins TRBV20-1 to TRBJ1-4, with 11 bases that match TRBD1. Germline lookup yields CDR1 DFQATT and CDR2 SNEGSKA (reference sequence). The CDR3 extends over 13 amino acids. V trimming: 6 bases; J trimming: 8 bases; junction bases outside the gene matches: 5. This CDR3 reads CSATGTGGEKLFF. Written as DNA, the CDR3 is TGCAGTGCAACCGGGACAGGGGGGGAAAAACTGTTTTTT.

There are many counts of this clonotype. This chain connects TRBV7-9 to TRBJ2-7; D might be TRBD2 (7 bases). The V gene's germline CDR1 is SEHNR and CDR2 FQNEAQ (reference sequence). The CDR3 consists of 15 residues. V dropped 4 bases and J dropped 6 bases, with 19 bases sitting between them. CDR3 in amino acids: CASSSPGGQGTEQYF. The CDR3 nucleotides are TGTGCCAGCAGCTCCCCCGGGGGGCAGGGTACCGAGCAGTACTTC.